Listed here are 31 T cell receptor beta chains from one sample, sequenced in a study of cytomegalovirus exposure and HLA in healthy donors. Primers for the PCR totalled 60 Vbeta and 13 Jbeta. Repertoires were generated with immunoSEQ multiplex PCR, while TCRdb's copy carries only in-frame clones and drops some. The data contain 120,000 to 150,000 clones, 60% to 80% of them singletons. The specimen sequenced was PBMCs. The receptors come from a woman between 35 and 50 years old in good health and CMV-seropositive.

On this clone: Other DNA sequences in this sample translate to the same CDR3. The chain carries TRBV2 and TRBJ1-6, with D perhaps TRBD1 (5 bases). Looked up from germline, CDR1 is SNHLY and CDR2 is FYNNEI. CDR3 length: 14 residues. Trimming left V 8 bases short and J 7 bases short, with 15 bases between. This CDR3 is CASRVGDINSPLHF. DNA of the CDR3: TGTGCCAGCCGGGTAGGGGATATCAATTCACCCCTCCACTTT.

The chain has TRBV7-9 and TRBJ1-2; 9 bases are a match to TRBD1. J was trimmed by 7 bases and V by 6 bases; bases with no gene match: 12. Germline CDR1 and CDR2: SEHNR and FQNEAQ (reference sequence). This CDR3 has 15 residues. The DNA for the CDR3 is TGTGCCAGCAGTCAAACCCTACAGGGGGCGGGTGGCTACACCTTC. Translation gives CASSQTLQGAGGYTF.

The chain is built from TRBV18 and TRBJ2-7; TRBD1 matches at 7 bases. CDR1 and CDR2 (germline): KGHSH, LQKENI. This CDR3 contains 14 residues. J gave up 1 base and V 6 bases, and 6 bases lay outside the gene matches. CDR3 nucleotide sequence: TGTGCCAGCTCGAAAGGGGGCCGATCCTACGAGCAGTACTTC. Translating it yields CASSKGGRSYEQYF.

The J gene is TRBJ2-5, the V gene TRBV25-1; 8 positions match TRBD1. The J segment lost 10 bases and the V segment lost 0 bases, leaving 10 bases of the junction unmatched. This CDR3 is built from 15 residues. Germline CDR1 reads MGHDK; CDR2 reads SYGVNS. This chain's CDR3 is CASSEYLLDRVDQYF. In DNA, the CDR3 is TGTGCCAGCAGTGAATACTTATTGGACAGGGTGGACCAGTACTTC.

The rearrangement joins TRBV14 to TRBJ1-6, with D possibly being TRBD1 (6 bases). In germline, CDR1 is SGHDN, CDR2 FVKESK. This CDR3 comprises 14 residues. Trimming stripped 4 bases from V and 7 bases from J, with 11 bases between. Here the CDR3 reads CASSPQGGNSPLHF. The DNA for the CDR3 is TGTGCCAGCAGCCCACAGGGTGGAAATTCACCCCTCCACTTT.

This clone turned up a few times. The chain has TRBV2 and TRBJ2-2; D unclear. Between the trimmed V and J ends, which lost 0 bases and 6 bases, there was a span of 5 bases. CDR1 and CDR2 from the germline V gene are SNHLY and FYNNEI. The CDR3 runs 13 residues. The CDR3 loop reads CASSEAGPGELFF. The CDR3 region has the DNA TGTGCCAGCAGTGAAGCGGGCCCCGGGGAGCTGTTTTTT.

The gene calls are TRBV28 and TRBJ2-2, with TRBD1 matching over 8 bases. Trimming took 7 bases from V and 1 from J; bases not matched to a gene: 2. The CDR3 runs to 14 residues. Looked up from germline, CDR1 is MDHEN and CDR2 is SYDVKM. This CDR3 reads CASKGTGNTGELFF. In DNA, the CDR3 is TGTGCCAGCAAAGGGACAGGGAACACCGGGGAGCTGTTTTTT.

The rearrangement joins TRBV7-9 to TRBJ2-3; D call uncertain. This CDR3 spans 15 amino acids. CDR1 SEHNR and CDR2 FQNEAQ come from the germline V gene (reference sequence). The V and J ends lost 5 bases and 1 base respectively, with 13 bases between them. Here the CDR3 reads CASSPILTGTDTQYF. The CDR3 DNA sequence: TGTGCCAGCAGCCCCATCTTAACGGGCACAGATACGCAGTATTTT.

For this clone: Other DNA sequences from this sample encode an identical CDR3 as well. The chain carries TRBV2 and TRBJ1-4; 10 bases map to TRBD1. This CDR3 has 14 amino acids. V gave up 8 bases and J gave up 5 bases; unmatched junction bases: 5. Germline V CDR1 and CDR2: SNHLY, FYNNEI. The CDR3 DNA reads TGTGCCAGCCGCGGACAGGGGGAAAATGAAAAACTGTTTTTT. This gives the protein CASRGQGENEKLFF.

The chain joins TRBV30 to TRBJ2-3, with TRBD2 identical over 16 bases. CDR1 is GTSNPN, CDR2 SVGIG, per germline (reference sequence). The CDR3 is 17 amino acids. V lost 4 bases, J lost 2 bases, and 6 bases stayed unmatched. In DNA, the CDR3 is TGTGCCTGGACGGGACTAGCGGGGGGGGCATACACAGATACGCAGTATTTT. This translates into CAWTGLAGGAYTDTQYF.

The rearrangement links TRBV7-9 to TRBJ1-2; TRBD1 matches 8 bases. The length of the CDR3 is 17 residues. Germline assignment: CDR1 SEHNR and CDR2 FQNEAQ (reference sequence). Germline trimming cut 6 bases from V and 0 bases from J; bases unmatched to any gene: 12. CDR3 DNA sequence: TGTGCCAGCAGATCCCCACAGGGGGGGAGTACTAACTATGGCTACACCTTC. Translating it yields CASRSPQGGSTNYGYTF. Full variable domain (outside the CDR3, taken from reference TRBV7-9 and TRBJ1-2): DTGVSQNPRHKITKRGQNVTFRCDPISEHNRLYWYRQTLGQGPEFLTYFQNEAQLEKSRLLSDRFSAERPKGSFSTLEIQRTEQGDSAMYLCASRSPQGGSTNYGYTFGSGTRLTVV.

The chain combines TRBV7-9 with TRBJ1-1, with D perhaps TRBD1 (6 bases). Trimming removed 4 bases from V and 6 bases from J, with 9 bases in between. This CDR3 is 12 amino acids long. CDR1 is SEHNR, CDR2 FQNEAQ, per germline (reference sequence). The CDR3 region is CASSSGTPEAFF. CDR3 DNA sequence: TGTGCCAGCAGCTCCGGGACACCTGAAGCTTTCTTT.

A single count supports this clone. V gene TRBV5-6 combines with J gene TRBJ2-1; D uncertain. Germline-derived CDR1 and CDR2 are SGHDT and YYEEEE. The CDR3 runs to 11 residues. The V end lost 3 bases, the J end lost 8 bases, and 6 bases lay between the germline ends. The CDR3 sequence: CASSWSDEQFF. The CDR3 bases are TGTGCCAGCAGCTGGAGCGATGAGCAGTTCTTC.

This chain connects TRBV6-4 to TRBJ2-1, with D uncertain. The CDR3 length is 13 residues. Deletions cut 2 bases from V and 5 bases from J, with 7 bases between. Germline V gene sequence: CDR1 MRHNA, CDR2 SNTAGT. CDR3 residues: CASSDDSNNEQFF. CDR3 in DNA: TGTGCCAGCAGTGACGACTCAAACAATGAGCAGTTCTTC.

The rearrangement links TRBV7-9 to TRBJ1-2, with a tentative D call TRBD1 (5 bases). This CDR3 contains 12 residues. Trimming took off 4 bases at V and 4 bases at J, with 7 bases between the two ends. Germline V gene lookup returns CDR1 SEHNR and CDR2 FQNEAQ (reference sequence). Written as DNA, the CDR3 is TGTGCCAGCAGCTATGACAGCTATGGCTACACCTTC. Protein: CASSYDSYGYTF. Filled out from reference TRBV7-9 and TRBJ1-2, the complete variable domain reads DTGVSQNPRHKITKRGQNVTFRCDPISEHNRLYWYRQTLGQGPEFLTYFQNEAQLEKSRLLSDRFSAERPKGSFSTLEIQRTEQGDSAMYLCASSYDSYGYTFGSGTRLTVV.

The chain links TRBV9 to TRBJ1-2; D gene uncertain. The CDR3 consists of 12 residues. Trimming removed 3 bases from V and 5 bases from J, with 8 bases in between. The germline gives CDR1 SGDLS, CDR2 YYNGEE. The CDR3 region has the DNA TGTGCCAGCAGCGGTGCGCGATATGGCTACACCTTC. Translating gives CASSGARYGYTF.

The V call is TRBV6-1, the J call TRBJ2-1; 7 bases align to TRBD2. The CDR3 has 15 amino acids. V lost 2 bases and J lost 6; bases outside the gene matches: 7. The V gene's germline CDR1 is MNHNS and CDR2 SASEGT. CDR3 nucleotide sequence: TGTGCCAGCAGTGAACCGGGACTACCCCCCAATGAGCAGTTCTTC. Encoded protein: CASSEPGLPPNEQFF.

V gene TRBV10-3 combines with J gene TRBJ1-2, with 8 positions matching TRBD1. The germline CDR1 and CDR2 sequences are ENHRY and SYGVKD. The CDR3 is 17 residues long. V trimming: 4 bases; J trimming: 8 bases; junction bases outside the gene matches: 18. The CDR3 is CAISAGQGYISDKGYTF. For the CDR3, the DNA is TGTGCCATCAGTGCTGGACAGGGATATATCTCAGATAAAGGCTACACCTTC.

About this clone: A junction boundary mismatches the germline segment, possibly from a read error. The chain recombines TRBV5-1 with TRBJ2-7, with 8 positions matching TRBD1. Germline assignment: CDR1 SGHRS and CDR2 YFSETQ. The CDR3 extends over 14 amino acids. DNA for the CDR3: TGCGCCAGCAGTCCCGACAGGGGCTCCCGCCCTTTAGACTTC. This encodes CASSPDRGSRPLDF. The complete variable domain, with remaining parts taken from reference TRBV5-1 and TRBJ2-7, reads KAGVTQTPRYLIKTRGQQVTLSCSPISGHRSVSWYQQTPGQGLQFLFEYFSETQRNKGNFPGRFSGRQFSNSRSEMNVSTLELGDSALYLCASSPDRGSRPLDFGPGTRLTVT.

J is TRBJ1-4 and V is TRBV5-6, with 9 positions matching TRBD1. V was pared by 2 bases and J by 8 bases, with 7 bases of the junction left unmatched. The CDR3 has 15 amino acids. The V gene's germline CDR1 is SGHDT and CDR2 YYEEEE. The CDR3, as DNA: TGTGCCAGCAGCTTAGCCGGGACAGGGAGGGAAAAACTGTTTTTT. Amino acids: CASSLAGTGREKLFF.

The chain employs TRBV5-4 and TRBJ1-6, with no clear D. Germline V gene data show CDR1 as SGHNT and CDR2 as YYREEE (reference sequence). The CDR3 contains 17 residues. V gave up 5 bases and J gave up 0 bases, with 15 bases separating them. The CDR3 here is CASSRTERSSYNSPLHF. For the CDR3, the DNA is TGTGCCAGCAGTCGTACGGAGAGGAGCTCCTATAATTCACCCCTCCACTTT.

The V and J genes are TRBV28 and TRBJ2-1, with 7 bases matching TRBD2. The CDR3 runs 16 residues. The trim removed 1 base at V and 4 bases at J, leaving 7 bases unmatched. Germline V gene lookup returns CDR1 MDHEN and CDR2 SYDVKM. Here the CDR3 DNA reads TGTGCCAGCAGTTTATCGGCTGCCGGGGGGTACAATGAGCAGTTCTTC. Translated: CASSLSAAGGYNEQFF.

The chain is built from TRBV2 and TRBJ1-1, with a possible D match to TRBD1 (5 bases). The V gene lost 0 bases and the J gene lost 8 bases, with 10 bases spanning the gap. The germline V gene encodes CDR1 SNHLY and CDR2 FYNNEI. This CDR3 is built from 13 residues. The CDR3 sequence: CASSEARGTEAFF. Written as DNA, the CDR3 is TGTGCCAGCAGTGAAGCGCGGGGGACCGAAGCTTTCTTT.

The chain recombines TRBV7-3 with TRBJ1-1; D gene uncertain. V was cut by 6 bases and J by 12 bases, with 17 bases left in between. CDR3 length: 12 residues. CDR1 is SGHTA, CDR2 FQGTGA, per germline. Here the CDR3 reads CASSQDGSPTFF. Written as DNA, the CDR3 is TGTGCCAGCAGTCAGGACGGGAGCCCAACTTTCTTT. Filled out from reference TRBV7-3 and TRBJ1-1, the complete variable domain reads GAGVSQTPSNKVTEKGKYVELRCDPISGHTALYWYRQSLGQGPEFLIYFQGTGAADDSGLPNDRFFAVRPEGSVSTLKIQRTERGDSAVYLCASSQDGSPTFFGQGTRLTVV.

For this clone: Compared with germline, one end of the junction differs, possibly owing to a read error. This chain uses TRBV29-1 with TRBJ2-1; D gene unclear. The CDR3 has 11 residues. Germline V CDR1 and CDR2: SQVTM, ANQGSEA. CDR3 amino acids: CSASRGGTKVF. In nucleotides, the CDR3 is TGCAGCGCCTCCAGAGGCGGCACGAAGGTCTTC.

The chain carries TRBV7-9 and TRBJ1-1; D is unclear. CDR3 length: 13 residues. CDR1 is SEHNR and CDR2 is FQNEAQ in the germline V gene (reference sequence). V was shortened by 3 bases and J by 9 bases, with 14 bases between the two germline ends. The CDR3 sequence: CASSFSPDMQAFF. CDR3 sequence (DNA): TGTGCCAGCAGCTTCTCCCCAGATATGCAAGCTTTCTTT.

This clone was observed a handful of times. J is TRBJ2-3 and V is TRBV5-4; 9 bases line up with TRBD2. Germline V gives CDR1 SGHNT, CDR2 YYREEE (reference sequence). The junction had 6 bases not matched to a gene; V was cut back by 1 base and J by 3 bases. The CDR3 totals 16 residues. The CDR3 DNA sequence: TGTGCCAGCAGCTTGATGGTAGCGGGGGCGACAGATACGCAGTATTTT. This translates into CASSLMVAGATDTQYF. Complete variable domain (other parts from reference TRBV5-4 and TRBJ2-3): ETGVTQSPTHLIKTRGQQVTLRCSSQSGHNTVSWYQQALGQGPQFIFQYYREEENGRGNFPPRFSGLQFPNYSSELNVNALELDDSALYLCASSLMVAGATDTQYFGPGTRLTVL.

This chain links TRBV5-5 with TRBJ1-2, with D maybe TRBD1 (5 bases). This CDR3 contains 14 residues. Between the trimmed V and J ends, which lost 1 base and 3 bases, there was a span of 10 bases. Per germline, CDR1 SGHKS and CDR2 YYEKEE (reference sequence). The CDR3 is CASSLNQGDYGYTF. The CDR3 coding sequence is TGTGCCAGCAGCTTGAACCAGGGCGACTATGGCTACACCTTC.

The chain couples TRBV2 to TRBJ1-5; TRBD1 matches 7 bases. Unmatched junction bases numbered 9, after V lost 5 bases and J lost 2 bases. The CDR3 totals 16 residues. In germline, CDR1 is SNHLY, CDR2 FYNNEI. The chain's CDR3 is CASSTLRGTGNQPQHF. The CDR3 DNA is TGTGCCAGCAGTACGCTCAGGGGGACGGGCAATCAGCCCCAGCATTTT.

This chain links TRBV9 with TRBJ2-7; 7 nucleotides agree with TRBD1. J gave up 6 bases and V 4 bases, and 16 bases lay outside the gene matches. CDR1 is SGDLS, CDR2 YYNGEE, per germline. The CDR3 extends over 16 amino acids. The CDR3, as DNA: TGTGCCAGCAGCTTTCGGACAGGAAAGATTAAATGCGAGCAGTACTTC. As protein: CASSFRTGKIKCEQYF. The whole variable domain, remainder taken from reference TRBV9 and TRBJ2-7, is DSGVTQTPKHLITATGQRVTLRCSPRSGDLSVYWYQQSLDQGLQFLIQYYNGEERAKGNILERFSAQQFPDLHSELNLSSLELGDSALYFCASSFRTGKIKCEQYFGPGTRLTVT.

Comment on this clone: Other DNA sequences in this specimen translate into the identical CDR3. The genes are TRBV5-1 and TRBJ1-4; D ambiguous. CDR1 SGHRS and CDR2 YFSETQ come from the germline V gene. Trimming cost V 1 base and J 0 bases, with 4 bases left between them. CDR3 length: 14 residues. The CDR3 DNA is TGCGCCAGCAGCTTGTCTGCAACTAATGAAAAACTGTTTTTT. Protein: CASSLSATNEKLFF.